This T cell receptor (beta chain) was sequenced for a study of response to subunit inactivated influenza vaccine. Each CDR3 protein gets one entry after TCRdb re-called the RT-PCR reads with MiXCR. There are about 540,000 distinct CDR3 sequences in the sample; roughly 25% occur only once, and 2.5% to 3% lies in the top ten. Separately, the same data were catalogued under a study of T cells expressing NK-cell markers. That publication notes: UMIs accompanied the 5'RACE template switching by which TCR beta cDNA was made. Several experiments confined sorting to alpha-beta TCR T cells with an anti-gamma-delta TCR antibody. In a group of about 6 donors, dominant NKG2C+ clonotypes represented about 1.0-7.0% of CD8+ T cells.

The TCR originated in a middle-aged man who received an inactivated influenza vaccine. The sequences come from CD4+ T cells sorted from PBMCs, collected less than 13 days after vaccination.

DNA for the CDR3: TGTGCCAGCTCACCACCGGGACAGGGTCCCTATGGCTACACCTTC. This gives the protein CASSPPGQGPYGYTF. This chain joins TRBV18 and TRBJ1-2; 9 nucleotides match TRBD1. Germline-derived CDR1 and CDR2 are KGHSH and LQKENI. V gave up 0 bases and J gave up 4 bases; unmatched junction bases: 3. CDR3 length: 15 residues.